A selection of T cell receptor beta chains follows, all from one sample in a study of CD8 T cells in Susac syndrome. MiXCR was run by TCRdb on the immunoSEQ multiplex PCR reads, yielding one entry per CDR3 protein. Of 100,000 to 150,000 distinct CDR3 sequences listed, around 94% were seen once; the top ten hold less than 0.25%. The material sequenced was CD8+ T cells from PBMCs. The receptors were gathered from a human donor with Susac syndrome. CDR3s include the opening cysteine and the closing phenylalanine or tryptophan. The D gene is left open where the match is weak. A row's size may be missing; if present it is once, few, many or a size class.

V	size	J	D	DNA	CDR3
TRBV3-1	.	TRBJ2-5	TRBD1	TGTGCCAGCAGCCAGACAGGGTATCGAGAGACCCAGTACTTC	CASSQTGYRETQYF
TRBV7-3	.	TRBJ1-2	.	TGTGCCAGCAGCTTAACGGGGTCATCGGACTATGGCTACACCTTC	CASSLTGSSDYGYTF
TRBV7-9	once	TRBJ2-7	TRBD1	TGTGCCAGCAGCTCAGGACAGGGGATGACCGAGCAGTACTTC	CASSSGQGMTEQYF
TRBV29-1	.	TRBJ1-1	.	TGCAGCGTTCCTCATGGGATGAACACTGAAGCTTTCTTT	CSVPHGMNTEAFF
TRBV10-3	.	TRBJ2-1	TRBD1	TGTGCCATCAGGGACAGGGCAGGGAACAATGAGCAGTTCTTC	CAIRDRAGNNEQFF
TRBV7-9	.	TRBJ2-3	.	TGTGCCAGCAGCTTAAGCATCGGGAGCGGGACAGATACGCAGTATTTT	CASSLSIGSGTDTQYF
TRBV6-6	.	TRBJ1-5	.	TGTGCCAGCAGCCTTACGTCCCAATATAGCAATCAGCCCCAGCATTTT	CASSLTSQYSNQPQHF
TRBV9	.	TRBJ2-1	TRBD2	TGTGCCAGCAGCGCTAGCGGAAAAGGGACTGAGCAGTTCTTC	CASSASGKGTEQFF
TRBV7-9	.	TRBJ2-5	TRBD1	TGTGCCAGCAGCGCCCGGGACAGAAATCAAGAGACCCAGTACTTC	CASSARDRNQETQYF
TRBV9	.	TRBJ1-2	TRBD1	TGTGCCAGCAGCGTTCGGGACAGGGACTATGGCTACACCTTC	CASSVRDRDYGYTF
TRBV20-1	.	TRBJ1-2	TRBD1	TGCAGTGCTAGAGATGACAGGGTAATATATGGCTACACCTTC	CSARDDRVIYGYTF
TRBV7-9	.	TRBJ2-2	TRBD2	TGTGCCAGCAGCCCTATACTCGGGAGGCAGAACACCGGGGAGCTGTTTTTT	CASSPILGRQNTGELFF
TRBV4-1	.	TRBJ2-2	.	TGCGCCAGCAGCCAAGATATGTTACGGACGAACACCGGGGAGCTGTTTTTT	CASSQDMLRTNTGELFF
TRBV27	.	TRBJ1-1	.	TGTGCCAGCAGCCCTCTCCCCGGGACGGAGGCTGAAGCTTTCTTT	CASSPLPGTEAEAFF
TRBV5-4	once	TRBJ2-3	.	TGTGCCAGCAGCTTTGCGGGGAGCACAGATACGCAGTATTTT	CASSFAGSTDTQYF
TRBV11-2	.	TRBJ2-6	.	TGTGCCAGCAGCTTTTCTCCTACAGGGACTGGGGCCAACGTCCTGACTTTC	CASSFSPTGTGANVLTF
TRBV4-3	.	TRBJ1-5	TRBD1	TGCGCCAGCAGCCAATGGACAGGGGATGGTCAGCCCCAGCATTTT	CASSQWTGDGQPQHF
TRBV4-1	.	TRBJ1-6	.	TGCGCCAGCAGCCAAGATTCTCCCGACCCTGCTGGTTCACCCCTCCACTTT	CASSQDSPDPAGSPLHF
TRBV5-1	once	TRBJ2-7	.	TGCGCCAGCAGCTTGAATCCCTACGAGCAGTACTTC	CASSLNPYEQYF
TRBV4-3	.	TRBJ2-1	TRBD2	TGCGCCAGCAGCCAAGATGGTAGGCCTAGCGGGACCTACAATGAGCAGTTCTTC	CASSQDGRPSGTYNEQFF
TRBV11-2	.	TRBJ1-4	.	TGTGCCAGCAGCCCATCTAGTTATTCCGAAAAACTGTTTTTT	CASSPSSYSEKLFF
TRBV20-1	.	TRBJ2-7	.	TGCAGTGCTAGAGATCTGAGTAGCGTGAGGGGCTACGAGCAGTACTTC	CSARDLSSVRGYEQYF
TRBV12-3/TRBV12-4	.	TRBJ1-2	.	TGTGCCAGCAGTTTCTCAGGGGACGGCTACACCTTC	CASSFSGDGYTF
TRBV13	.	TRBJ2-3	.	TGTGCCAGCAGCTTCCCAAACACAGATACGCAGTATTTT	CASSFPNTDTQYF
TRBV5-1	.	TRBJ1-5	TRBD1	TGCGCCAGCAGCCCCGGGACAGGGAGGAATCAGCCCCAGCATTTT	CASSPGTGRNQPQHF
TRBV19	.	TRBJ2-1	.	TGTGCCAGTCGGACCCGAGGTGAGCAGTTCTTC	CASRTRGEQFF
TRBV9	.	TRBJ2-3	TRBD2	TGTGCCAGCAGCGTGAGCGGGGGGCACACAGATACGCAGTATTTT	CASSVSGGHTDTQYF
TRBV5-1	.	TRBJ1-1	TRBD1	TGCGCCAGCAGCTTGGCTCAAGGACAGGTGGGCACTGAAGCTTTCTTT	CASSLAQGQVGTEAFF
TRBV27	.	TRBJ2-1	TRBD2	TGTGCCAGCAGCCCGACTAGCGGGGCGGGTGAGCAGTTCTTC	CASSPTSGAGEQFF
TRBV5-1	.	TRBJ2-5	.	TGCGCCAGCAGCTTGGAGGGGGGGCCGTTGGAGACCCAGTACTTC	CASSLEGGPLETQYF
TRBV7-9	.	TRBJ1-1	.	TGTGCCAGCAGCTTGACACTGAACACTGAAGCTTTCTTT	CASSLTLNTEAFF
TRBV9	.	TRBJ2-6	.	TGTGCCAGCAGCACGTCCGGGACTCTGAGCTCTGGGGCCAACGTCCTGACTTTC	CASSTSGTLSSGANVLTF
TRBV5-1	.	TRBJ2-7	.	TGCGCCAGCACTGACTGGGACACAGAAACCTACGAGCAGTACTTC	CASTDWDTETYEQYF
TRBV6-6	.	TRBJ1-4	.	TGTGCCAGCAGCCACCGGGCCCTAGCAACTAATGAAAAACTGTTTTTT	CASSHRALATNEKLFF
TRBV29-1	.	TRBJ2-2	.	TGCAGCGTTGAGGATCGAGGGAACACCGGGGAGCTGTTTTTT	CSVEDRGNTGELFF
TRBV4-2	.	TRBJ2-1	TRBD2	TGTGCCAGCAGCCAAGAGGCTAGCGGGGTTGAGCAGTTCTTC	CASSQEASGVEQFF
TRBV30	.	TRBJ1-1	.	TGTGCCTGGAGTGTGGGACAGAACACTGAAGCTTTCTTT	CAWSVGQNTEAFF
TRBV18	.	TRBJ1-2	TRBD1	TGTGCCAGCTCACGAGAGGACAGGGAAGGTGGCTACACCTTC	CASSREDREGGYTF
TRBV9	.	TRBJ2-3	.	TGTGCCAGCAGCTCAGAACTGGCAGATACGCAGTATTTT	CASSSELADTQYF
TRBV5-6	.	TRBJ1-1	.	TGTGCCAGCAGCCTTGGGGGGCGCGGCCGCACTGAAGCTTTCTTT	CASSLGGRGRTEAFF
TRBV20-1	.	TRBJ2-5	TRBD2	TGCAGTGCTAGAGGAGGACTAGCGGGAGGGCCCCAAGAGACCCAGTACTTC	CSARGGLAGGPQETQYF
TRBV27	.	TRBJ2-7	TRBD1	TGTGCCAGCAGTCCGCCCCTCGACAGGGACGAGCAGTACTTC	CASSPPLDRDEQYF
TRBV5-1	once	TRBJ2-1	TRBD1	TGCGCCAGCAGCTTGGGGACAGGGGGCTCGGGGAATGAGCAGTTCTTC	CASSLGTGGSGNEQFF
TRBV4-2	few	TRBJ2-1	TRBD2	TGTGCCAGCAGTCTACTAGCGGGGGGATACAATGAGCAGTTCTTC	CASSLLAGGYNEQFF
TRBV5-6	.	TRBJ2-7	.	TGTGCCAGCAGTCCTTCCGCCTCCTCCTACGAGCAGTACTTC	CASSPSASSYEQYF